The rows below give T cell receptor beta chains drawn from one sample of a study of tumor-infiltrating lymphocytes in glioblastoma multiforme. TCRdb fed the multiplex PCR reads into MiXCR, producing one record per CDR3 protein. The sample includes approximately 30,000 distinct CDR3 sequences, approximately 66% of them seen just once. Sequencing was carried out using brain tumor tissue. These TCRs come from a male donor with glioblastoma. Both conserved end residues are part of each CDR3. The order of the fields is CDR3 protein, CDR3 DNA, clone size, J gene, D gene, V gene. The D gene is left open where the match is weak. The size of a clone is reported for some rows only, either as once, few or many, or as a class for expanded clones.

CDR3 protein: CASSLVLAGATDTQYF; CDR3 DNA: TGTGCCAGCAGCTTGGTTCTAGCGGGAGCCACAGATACGCAGTATTTT; clone size: many; J gene: TRBJ2-3; D gene: TRBD2; V gene: TRBV5-4
CDR3 protein: CACLSGRAGDTQYF; CDR3 DNA: TGTGCCTGCCTTAGCGGGAGGGCCGGAGATACGCAGTATTTT; clone size: NA; J gene: TRBJ2-3; D gene: TRBD2; V gene: TRBV30
CDR3 protein: CASSPEGSGANVLTF; CDR3 DNA: TGTGCCAGCAGTCCCGAGGGCTCTGGGGCCAACGTCCTGACTTTC; clone size: few; J gene: TRBJ2-6; D gene: NA; V gene: TRBV6-2/TRBV6-3
CDR3 protein: CSVPDSTVTEASF; CDR3 DNA: TGCAGTGTACCCGATAGTACGGTCACTGAAGCTTCCTTT; clone size: NA; J gene: TRBJ1-1; D gene: NA; V gene: TRBV20-1
CDR3 protein: CGSRGTSWGSNEQFF; CDR3 DNA: TGTGGAAGCAGGGGGACTAGCTGGGGTTCCAATGAGCAGTTCTTC; clone size: once; J gene: TRBJ2-1; D gene: TRBD2; V gene: TRBV6-5
CDR3 protein: CTSSQDRLAGTISYEQYF; CDR3 DNA: TGCACCAGTAGCCAAGATCGGCTAGCGGGGACCATCTCCTACGAGCAGTACTTC; clone size: once; J gene: TRBJ2-7; D gene: TRBD2; V gene: TRBV4-1
CDR3 protein: CASSVEWSGGTGELFF; CDR3 DNA: TGTGCCAGCAGCGTAGAGTGGTCGGGAGGCACCGGGGAGCTGTTTTTT; clone size: NA; J gene: TRBJ2-2; D gene: TRBD2; V gene: TRBV9
CDR3 protein: CASSSQGVGNIQYF; CDR3 DNA: TGTGCCAGCAGTTCACAGGGGGTGGGGAACATTCAGTACTTC; clone size: NA; J gene: TRBJ2-4; D gene: TRBD1; V gene: TRBV27
CDR3 protein: CASSPNQYGTYEQYF; CDR3 DNA: TGTGCCAGCAGCCCTAACCAGTACGGAACCTACGAGCAGTACTTC; clone size: NA; J gene: TRBJ2-7; D gene: NA; V gene: TRBV6-5
CDR3 protein: CASAPSFGQGLAVNTGELFF; CDR3 DNA: TGTGCCAGCGCCCCCTCATTCGGCCAAGGGCTGGCGGTAAACACTGGGGAGCTGTTTTTT; clone size: NA; J gene: TRBJ2-2; D gene: NA; V gene: TRBV11-2
CDR3 protein: CASSYPLAGPTYNEQFF; CDR3 DNA: TGTGCCAGCAGTTACCCTCTAGCGGGACCTACCTACAATGAGCAGTTCTTC; clone size: many; J gene: TRBJ2-1; D gene: TRBD2; V gene: TRBV6-2/TRBV6-3
CDR3 protein: CSAKTRGIYEQYF; CDR3 DNA: TGTAGTGCCAAGACAAGGGGGATATACGAGCAGTACTTC; clone size: NA; J gene: TRBJ2-7; D gene: NA; V gene: TRBV20-1
CDR3 protein: CSASGQGSISHEQYF; CDR3 DNA: TGCAGTGCTAGCGGACAGGGGTCGATCTCACACGAGCAGTACTTC; clone size: NA; J gene: TRBJ2-7; D gene: TRBD1; V gene: TRBV20-1
CDR3 protein: CSVVGGGPDAQYF; CDR3 DNA: TGCAGCGTTGTGGGGGGAGGACCAGATGCGCAGTATTTT; clone size: NA; J gene: TRBJ2-3; D gene: NA; V gene: TRBV29-1
CDR3 protein: CAISAGASGVQGTQYF; CDR3 DNA: TGTGCCATCAGTGCCGGGGCTAGCGGGGTACAAGGGACCCAGTACTTC; clone size: once; J gene: TRBJ2-5; D gene: TRBD2; V gene: TRBV10-3
CDR3 protein: CSTTDGAHAMNTEALF; CDR3 DNA: TGCAGTACTACGGACGGGGCCCATGCCATGAACACTGAAGCTCTCTTT; clone size: NA; J gene: TRBJ1-1; D gene: NA; V gene: TRBV20-1
CDR3 protein: CASSGGSSWISSGPYNEKFF; CDR3 DNA: TGTGCCAGCAGCGGGGGATCTAGCTGGATAAGTTCGGGACCCTACAATGAGAAGTTCTTC; clone size: NA; J gene: TRBJ2-1; D gene: NA; V gene: TRBV11-3
CDR3 protein: CSVRRDSPGRHNKQFF; CDR3 DNA: TGCAGTGTTCGACGGGACTCACCTGGGAGACACAATAAGCAGTTCTTC; clone size: NA; J gene: TRBJ2-1; D gene: NA; V gene: TRBV20-1
CDR3 protein: CASGHAHEQLF; CDR3 DNA: TGTGCCAGCGGTCACGCCCACGAGCAGCTCTTC; clone size: NA; J gene: TRBJ2-7; D gene: NA; V gene: TRBV6-2/TRBV6-3
CDR3 protein: CASSPRRDGHYGYTF; CDR3 DNA: TGTGCCAGCAGTCCGCGCCGGGACGGACACTATGGCTACACCTTC; clone size: NA; J gene: TRBJ1-2; D gene: NA; V gene: TRBV6-5
CDR3 protein: CSARLGKGYGYTF; CDR3 DNA: TGCAGTGCTAGACTTGGAAAGGGCTATGGCTACACCTTC; clone size: NA; J gene: TRBJ1-2; D gene: NA; V gene: TRBV20-1
CDR3 protein: CSVRDPDGGIRRAKNIQYF; CDR3 DNA: TGCAGTGTTAGAGACCCGGACGGGGGGATTCGGAGAGCCAAAAACATTCAGTACTTC; clone size: NA; J gene: TRBJ2-4; D gene: TRBD2; V gene: TRBV20-1
CDR3 protein: CSVFGNEQFF; CDR3 DNA: TGCAGCGTTTTCGGGAATGAGCAGTTCTTC; clone size: many; J gene: TRBJ2-1; D gene: NA; V gene: TRBV29-1
CDR3 protein: CSVARGSNTGELFF; CDR3 DNA: TGCAGCGTTGCCCGGGGATCGAACACCGGGGAGCTGTTTTTT; clone size: many; J gene: TRBJ2-2; D gene: NA; V gene: TRBV29-1
CDR3 protein: CASSFQSDTQYF; CDR3 DNA: TGTGCCAGCAGCTTTCAGTCAGATACGCAGTATTTT; clone size: medium-sized; J gene: TRBJ2-3; D gene: NA; V gene: TRBV5-4
CDR3 protein: CSAKGGTGTEALF; CDR3 DNA: TGCAGTGCTAAAGGAGGGACTGGGACTGAAGCTTTATTT; clone size: NA; J gene: TRBJ1-1; D gene: NA; V gene: TRBV20-1
CDR3 protein: CASSLDESPGNTDTQYF; CDR3 DNA: TGTGCCAGCAGCTTAGATGAGAGCCCGGGGAACACAGATACGCAGTATTTC; clone size: NA; J gene: TRBJ2-3; D gene: NA; V gene: TRBV11-3
CDR3 protein: CSDRGVLTYEQYF; CDR3 DNA: TGCAGTGATAGGGGGGTCCTCACCTATGAGCAGTACTTC; clone size: NA; J gene: TRBJ2-7; D gene: NA; V gene: TRBV20-1
CDR3 protein: CASSYSIWGKGAFF; CDR3 DNA: TGTGCCAGCAGTTACTCGATCTGGGGGAAGGGAGCTTTCTTT; clone size: medium-sized; J gene: TRBJ1-1; D gene: NA; V gene: TRBV6-5
CDR3 protein: CASSLFGVKYNEQFF; CDR3 DNA: TGTGCCAGCAGCTTATTTGGGGTCAAATACAATGAGCAGTTCTTC; clone size: NA; J gene: TRBJ2-1; D gene: NA; V gene: TRBV11-3
CDR3 protein: CSAPRWNYGYTF; CDR3 DNA: TGCAGTGCGCCACGGTGGAACTATGGTTACACCTTC; clone size: NA; J gene: TRBJ1-2; D gene: NA; V gene: TRBV20-1
CDR3 protein: CSASTAGASEADTQYF; CDR3 DNA: TGCAGTGCTTCCACGGCCGGGGCTAGCGAAGCAGATACGCAGTATTTT; clone size: NA; J gene: TRBJ2-3; D gene: NA; V gene: TRBV20-1
CDR3 protein: CVSSPGSQGYGYTF; CDR3 DNA: TGTGTCAGCAGCCCAGGGTCGCAGGGATATGGCTACACCTTC; clone size: NA; J gene: TRBJ1-2; D gene: NA; V gene: TRBV11-2
CDR3 protein: CAGSTFKGDSNELFF; CDR3 DNA: TGTGCCGGCAGCACCTTTAAGGGAGATAGCAATGAGCTGTTCTTC; clone size: NA; J gene: TRBJ2-1; D gene: NA; V gene: TRBV5-6
CDR3 protein: CATSDLRDEGSNTGELFF; CDR3 DNA: TGTGCCACCAGTGATTTAAGGGATGAGGGATCGAACACCGGGGAGCTGTTTTTT; clone size: NA; J gene: TRBJ2-2; D gene: NA; V gene: TRBV24-1
CDR3 protein: CASSQRFQGTEAFF; CDR3 DNA: TGTGCCAGCAGTCAGAGATTTCAGGGAACTGAAGCTTTCTTT; clone size: few; J gene: TRBJ1-1; D gene: NA; V gene: TRBV28
CDR3 protein: CASSLQSRRAADTQYF; CDR3 DNA: TGTGCCAGCAGCTTACAGAGCAGGAGGGCCGCAGATACGCAGTATTTC; clone size: once; J gene: TRBJ2-3; D gene: NA; V gene: TRBV11-3